These T cell receptor beta chains were read from a single sample in a study of Ad26.COV2.S vaccination and SARS-CoV-2 variants. Clones were sequenced by immunoSEQ multiplex PCR, and TCRdb holds only the in-frame ones, with some missing. The profile shows roughly 320,000 clones, about 82% of them singletons. The material sequenced was peripheral blood, taken in a trial of Ad26.COV2.S vaccine versus placebo. These TCRs come from a person between 18 and 65 years old who received the Ad26.COV2.S COVID-19 vaccine or a placebo. CDR3s include the opening cysteine and the closing phenylalanine or tryptophan. A D gene is named only where the DNA matches it firmly. Clone sizes are given selectively: once, few, many, or a class where the clone is expanded.

clone_size | j_call | v_call | d_call | cdr3_aa | cdr3_nt
once | TRBJ1-4 | TRBV6-5 | TRBD1 | CASPPPGQSNEKLFF | TGTGCCAGCCCCCCGCCGGGACAGTCTAATGAAAAACTGTTTTTT
once | TRBJ1-2 | TRBV6-6 | - | CASSPRTGALNYGYTF | TGTGCCAGCAGTCCGCGGACGGGGGCCCTCAACTATGGCTACACCTTC
- | TRBJ2-1 | TRBV5-1 | - | CASSLGTRSSYNEQFF | TGCGCCAGCAGCTTGGGAACACGGAGCTCCTACAATGAGCAGTTCTTC
- | TRBJ2-7 | TRBV6-5 | - | CASTPPYSYEQYF | TGTGCCAGCACCCCACCCTATTCTTACGAGCAGTACTTC
- | TRBJ1-2 | TRBV2 | TRBD1 | CASSPRKTGKLGYTF | TGTGCCAGCAGTCCTCGGAAGACAGGGAAGCTTGGCTACACCTTC
- | TRBJ2-7 | TRBV30 | - | CAWSGRGPEEQYF | TGTGCCTGGAGTGGGCGGGGGCCGGAGGAGCAGTACTTC
- | TRBJ1-2 | TRBV20-1 | TRBD1 | CSASKWGTGFYGYTF | TGCAGTGCTAGTAAATGGGGGACAGGGTTCTATGGCTACACCTTC
- | TRBJ2-1 | TRBV29-1 | - | CSVESGENEQFF | TGCAGCGTTGAGTCTGGGGAGAATGAGCAGTTCTTC
- | TRBJ1-2 | TRBV28 | - | CASSSQGRKGYTF | TGTGCCAGCAGTTCACAGGGAAGGAAGGGCTACACCTTC
- | TRBJ2-3 | TRBV5-4 | TRBD2 | CASSSLTSGGLTDTQYF | TGTGCCAGCAGCTCGCTAACTAGCGGGGGCCTCACAGATACGCAGTATTTT
- | TRBJ2-3 | TRBV4-2 | - | CASSHRTGSGDTQYF | TGTGCCAGCAGCCATCGGACGGGTAGCGGAGATACGCAGTATTTT
- | TRBJ2-5 | TRBV7-8 | TRBD2 | CAGMGGVDYLFGPETQYF | TGTGCCGGGATGGGGGGGGTTGATTATTTGTTTGGCCCAGAGACCCAGTACTTC
- | TRBJ1-1 | TRBV3-1/TRBV3-2 | - | CASSQEGATEAFF | TGTGCCAGCAGCCAAGAAGGAGCGACTGAAGCTTTCTTT
few | TRBJ2-2 | TRBV28 | TRBD1 | CATLGQGNTGELFF | TGTGCCACCCTGGGACAGGGGAACACCGGGGAGCTGTTTTTT
- | TRBJ2-1 | TRBV3-1/TRBV3-2 | - | CASSQDKGFNEQFF | TGTGCCAGCAGCCAAGACAAGGGCTTCAATGAGCAGTTCTTC
- | TRBJ2-3 | TRBV11-1 | - | CASSAREGTDTQYF | TGTGCCAGCAGCGCCCGGGAAGGGACAGATACGCAGTATTTT
- | TRBJ2-7 | TRBV10-2 | - | CASTQGSSYEQYF | TGCGCCAGCACTCAGGGGAGCTCCTACGAGCAGTACTTC
- | TRBJ1-2 | TRBV15 | TRBD1 | CATSTPFGGQGAQGYTF | TGTGCCACCAGCACCCCCTTTGGGGGACAGGGGGCTCAAGGCTACACCTTC
- | TRBJ1-2 | TRBV30 | - | CAWNLGARGYTF | TGTGCCTGGAACCTGGGGGCCCGCGGCTACACCTTC
- | TRBJ1-5 | TRBV5-1 | TRBD1 | CASSFTGGKGQPQHF | TGCGCCAGCAGCTTTACAGGGGGCAAGGGTCAGCCCCAGCATTTT
once | TRBJ2-3 | TRBV4-2 | - | CASSQDRPDTQYF | TGTGCCAGCAGCCAAGATCGGCCAGATACGCAGTATTTT
- | TRBJ1-5 | TRBV24-1 | - | CATSDWDTNQPQHF | TGTGCCACCAGTGACTGGGACACCAATCAGCCCCAGCATTTT
- | TRBJ2-5 | TRBV2 | TRBD2 | CASSKPGGKRTQYF | TGTGCCAGCAGCAAACCCGGGGGGAAGAGGACCCAGTACTTC
- | TRBJ2-5 | TRBV5-1 | - | CASSLGSGQETQYF | TGCGCCAGCAGCTTGGGTAGCGGCCAAGAGACCCAGTACTTC
- | TRBJ1-5 | TRBV1 | - | CTSSRRQGFNQPQHF | TGCACCAGCAGCCGGAGACAGGGGTTTAATCAGCCCCAGCATTTT
few | TRBJ1-3 | TRBV7-6 | TRBD1 | CASSQNRGPGNTIYF | TGTGCCAGCAGCCAGAACAGGGGGCCTGGAAACACCATATATTTT
- | TRBJ1-1 | TRBV9 | - | CASSVGPFTGSNTEAFF | TGTGCCAGCAGCGTAGGGCCCTTCACAGGGTCCAACACTGAAGCTTTCTTT
- | TRBJ2-7 | TRBV20-1 | - | CGVTETYEQYF | TGCGGGGTCACAGAGACCTACGAGCAGTACTTC
- | TRBJ2-6 | TRBV4-1 | TRBD2 | CASSQDSSGGASGANVLTF | TGCGCCAGCAGCCAAGACTCTAGCGGGGGGGCCTCTGGGGCCAACGTCCTGACTTTC
- | TRBJ2-7 | TRBV6-5 | TRBD2 | CASTSVWGGYEQYF | TGTGCCAGCACAAGCGTCTGGGGGGGTTACGAGCAGTACTTC
- | TRBJ2-2 | TRBV6-4 | TRBD2 | CASRPGLAGTGELFF | TGTGCCAGCAGGCCGGGGCTAGCGGGGACCGGGGAGCTGTTTTTT
- | TRBJ1-6 | TRBV6-6 | - | CASSTTRGGANSPLHF | TGTGCCAGCAGCACGACGAGAGGAGGGGCAAATTCACCCCTCCACTTT
once | TRBJ1-3 | TRBV27 | TRBD1 | CASGQTGAGNTIYF | TGTGCCAGCGGACAGACAGGGGCTGGAAACACCATATATTTT
- | TRBJ1-5 | TRBV4-2 | TRBD1 | CASSQDLGGGQPQHF | TGTGCCAGCAGCCAAGATCTAGGGGGCGGTCAGCCCCAGCATTTT
- | TRBJ2-5 | TRBV10-3 | - | CAIRAGTQETQYF | TGTGCCATCAGGGCCGGGACCCAAGAGACCCAGTACTTC
- | TRBJ2-2 | TRBV10-3 | - | CATLDLGQLSPGELFF | TGTGCCACGCTCGACCTTGGCCAATTAAGCCCCGGGGAGCTGTTTTTT